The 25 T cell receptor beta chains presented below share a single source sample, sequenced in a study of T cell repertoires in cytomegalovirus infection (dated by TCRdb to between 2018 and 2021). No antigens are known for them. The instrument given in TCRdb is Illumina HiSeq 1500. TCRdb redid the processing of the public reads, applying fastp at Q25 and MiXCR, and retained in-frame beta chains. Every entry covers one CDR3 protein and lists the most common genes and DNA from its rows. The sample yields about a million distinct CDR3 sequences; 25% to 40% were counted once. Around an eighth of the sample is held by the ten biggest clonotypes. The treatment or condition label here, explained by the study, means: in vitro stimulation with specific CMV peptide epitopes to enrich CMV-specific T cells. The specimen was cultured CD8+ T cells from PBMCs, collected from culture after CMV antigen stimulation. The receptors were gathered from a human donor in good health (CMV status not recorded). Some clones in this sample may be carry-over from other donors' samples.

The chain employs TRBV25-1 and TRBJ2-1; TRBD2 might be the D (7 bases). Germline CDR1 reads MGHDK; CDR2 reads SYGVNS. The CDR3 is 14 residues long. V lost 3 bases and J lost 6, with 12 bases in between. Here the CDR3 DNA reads TGTGCCAGCAGTGATCCGGGGGGCGGCAATGAGCAGTTCTTC. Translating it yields CASSDPGGGNEQFF.

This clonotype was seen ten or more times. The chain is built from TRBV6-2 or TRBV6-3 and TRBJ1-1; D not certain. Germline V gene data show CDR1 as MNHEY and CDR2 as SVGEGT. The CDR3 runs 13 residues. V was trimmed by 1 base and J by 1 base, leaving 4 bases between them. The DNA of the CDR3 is TGTGCCAGCAGTTACTTGGGGAACACTGAAGCTTTCTTT. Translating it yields CASSYLGNTEAFF.

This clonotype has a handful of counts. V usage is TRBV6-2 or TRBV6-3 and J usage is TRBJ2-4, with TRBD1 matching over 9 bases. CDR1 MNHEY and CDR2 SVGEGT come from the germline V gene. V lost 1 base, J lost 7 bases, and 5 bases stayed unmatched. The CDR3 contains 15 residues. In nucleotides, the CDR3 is TGTGCCAGCAGTTACTTGGACAGGGGTTCGAACATTCAGTACTTC. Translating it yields CASSYLDRGSNIQYF.

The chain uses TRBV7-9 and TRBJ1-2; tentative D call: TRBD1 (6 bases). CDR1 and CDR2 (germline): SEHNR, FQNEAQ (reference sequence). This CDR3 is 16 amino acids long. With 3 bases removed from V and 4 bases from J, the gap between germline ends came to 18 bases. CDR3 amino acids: CASSLIPGEEGYGYTF. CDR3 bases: TGTGCCAGCAGCTTGATTCCAGGGGAGGAGGGCTATGGCTACACCTTC.

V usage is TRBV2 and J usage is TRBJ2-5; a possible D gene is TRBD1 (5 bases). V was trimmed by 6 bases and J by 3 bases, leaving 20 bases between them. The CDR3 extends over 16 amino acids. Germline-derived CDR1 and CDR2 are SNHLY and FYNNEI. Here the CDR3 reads CASSLIPQGTEETQYF. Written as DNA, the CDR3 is TGTGCCAGCAGCCTAATCCCCCAGGGAACCGAAGAGACCCAGTACTTC.

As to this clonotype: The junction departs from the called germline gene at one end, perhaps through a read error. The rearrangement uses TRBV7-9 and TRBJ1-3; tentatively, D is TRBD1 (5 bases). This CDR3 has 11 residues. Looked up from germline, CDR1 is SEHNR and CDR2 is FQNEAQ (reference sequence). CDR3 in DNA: TGTGCCAGCAGCCCCGAGCGGGACGCGGATTTT. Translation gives CASSPERDADF. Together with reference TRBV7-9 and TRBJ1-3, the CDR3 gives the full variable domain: DTGVSQNPRHKITKRGQNVTFRCDPISEHNRLYWYRQTLGQGPEFLTYFQNEAQLEKSRLLSDRFSAERPKGSFSTLEIQRTEQGDSAMYLCASSPERDADFGEGSWLTVV.

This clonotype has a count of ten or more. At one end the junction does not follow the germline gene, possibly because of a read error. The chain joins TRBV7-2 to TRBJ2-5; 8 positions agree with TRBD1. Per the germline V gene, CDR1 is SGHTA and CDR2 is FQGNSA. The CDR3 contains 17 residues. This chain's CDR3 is CASSVAPIRGQLETQYF. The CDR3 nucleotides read TGTGCCAGCAGCGTAGCGCCGATCAGGGGGCAATTGGAGACCCAGTACTTC.

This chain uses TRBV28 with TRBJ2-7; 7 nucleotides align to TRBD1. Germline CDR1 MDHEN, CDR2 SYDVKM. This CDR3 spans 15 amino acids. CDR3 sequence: CANSATGTEFYEQYV. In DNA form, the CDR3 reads TGTGCCAACAGTGCTACCGGGACAGAGTTTTACGAGCAGTACGTC.

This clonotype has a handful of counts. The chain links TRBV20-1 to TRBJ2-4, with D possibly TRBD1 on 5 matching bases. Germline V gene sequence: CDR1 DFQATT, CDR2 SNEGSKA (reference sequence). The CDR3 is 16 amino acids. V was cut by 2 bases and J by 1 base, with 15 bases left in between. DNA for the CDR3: TGCAGTGCTAGATTCCAGGGCATAGGGGCCAAAAACATTCAGTACTTC. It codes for CSARFQGIGAKNIQYF.

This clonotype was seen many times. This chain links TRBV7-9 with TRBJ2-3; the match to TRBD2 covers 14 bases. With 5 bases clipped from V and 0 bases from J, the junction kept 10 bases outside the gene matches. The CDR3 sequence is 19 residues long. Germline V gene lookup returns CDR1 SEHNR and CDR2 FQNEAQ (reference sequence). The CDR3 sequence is CASSPGLAGGPASTDTQYF. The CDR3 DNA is TGTGCCAGCAGCCCCGGACTAGCGGGGGGTCCGGCTAGCACAGATACGCAGTATTTT.

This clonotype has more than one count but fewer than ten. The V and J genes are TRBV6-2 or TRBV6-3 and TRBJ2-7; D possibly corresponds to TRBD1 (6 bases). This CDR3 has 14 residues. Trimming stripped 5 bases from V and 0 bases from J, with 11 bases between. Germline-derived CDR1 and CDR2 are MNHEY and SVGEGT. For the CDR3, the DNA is TGTGCCAGCAGTCAGGGACAAGTCTCCTACGAGCAGTACGTC. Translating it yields CASSQGQVSYEQYV.

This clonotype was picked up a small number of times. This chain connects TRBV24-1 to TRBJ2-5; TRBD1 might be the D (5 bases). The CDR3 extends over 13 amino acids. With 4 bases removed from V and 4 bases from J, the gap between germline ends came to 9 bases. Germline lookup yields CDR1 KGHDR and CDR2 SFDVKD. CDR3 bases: TGTGCCACCAGTGAATGGGGCAGAGAGACCCAGTACTTC. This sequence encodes CATSEWGRETQYF.

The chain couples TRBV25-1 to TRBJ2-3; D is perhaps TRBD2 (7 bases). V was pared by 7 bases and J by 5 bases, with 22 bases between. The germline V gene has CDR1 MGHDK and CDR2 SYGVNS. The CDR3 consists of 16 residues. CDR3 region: CASIPGGGLLGDTQYF. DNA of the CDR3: TGTGCCAGCATCCCTGGGGGGGGGCTGCTTGGAGATACGCAGTATTTT.

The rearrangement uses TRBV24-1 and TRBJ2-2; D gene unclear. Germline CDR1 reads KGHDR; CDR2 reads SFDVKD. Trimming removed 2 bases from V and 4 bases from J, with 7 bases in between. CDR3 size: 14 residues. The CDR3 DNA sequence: TGTGCCACCAGTGATTCGACACTCACCGGGGAGCTGTTTTTT. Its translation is CATSDSTLTGELFF.

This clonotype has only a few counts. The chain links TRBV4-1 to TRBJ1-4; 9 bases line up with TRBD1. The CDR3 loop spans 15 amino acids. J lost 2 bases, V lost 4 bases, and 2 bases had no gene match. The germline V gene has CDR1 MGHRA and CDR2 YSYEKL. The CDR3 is CASSRGTGTNEKLFF. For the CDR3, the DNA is TGCGCCAGCAGCCGCGGGACAGGGACTAATGAAAAACTGTTTTTT.

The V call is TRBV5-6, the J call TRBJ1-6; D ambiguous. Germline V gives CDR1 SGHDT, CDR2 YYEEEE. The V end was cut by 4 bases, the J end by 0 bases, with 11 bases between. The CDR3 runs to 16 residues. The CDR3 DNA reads TGTGCCAGCAGCCCCGACAAGAGCTCCTATAATTCACCCCTCCACTTT. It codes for CASSPDKSSYNSPLHF.

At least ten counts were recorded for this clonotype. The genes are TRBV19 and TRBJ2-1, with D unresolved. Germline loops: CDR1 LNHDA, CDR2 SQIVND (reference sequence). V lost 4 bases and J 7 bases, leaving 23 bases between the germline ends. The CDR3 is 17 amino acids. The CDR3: CASSTPRSSLVGNEQFF. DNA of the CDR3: TGTGCCAGTAGTACCCCCCGGAGTAGCCTTGTGGGGAATGAGCAGTTCTTC. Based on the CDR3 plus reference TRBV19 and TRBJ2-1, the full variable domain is DGGITQSPKYLFRKEGQNVTLSCEQNLNHDAMYWYRQDPGQGLRLIYYSQIVNDFQKGDIAEGYSVSREKKESFPLTVTSAQKNPTAFYLCASSTPRSSLVGNEQFFGPGTRLTVL.

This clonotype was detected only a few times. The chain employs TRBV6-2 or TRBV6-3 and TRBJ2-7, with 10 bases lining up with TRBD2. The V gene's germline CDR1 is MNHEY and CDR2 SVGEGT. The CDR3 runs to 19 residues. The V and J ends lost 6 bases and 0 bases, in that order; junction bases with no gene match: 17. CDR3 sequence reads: CASSFPGTSAEQISYEQYF. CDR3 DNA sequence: TGTGCCAGCAGCTTCCCCGGGACTAGCGCCGAACAAATCTCCTACGAGCAGTACTTC.

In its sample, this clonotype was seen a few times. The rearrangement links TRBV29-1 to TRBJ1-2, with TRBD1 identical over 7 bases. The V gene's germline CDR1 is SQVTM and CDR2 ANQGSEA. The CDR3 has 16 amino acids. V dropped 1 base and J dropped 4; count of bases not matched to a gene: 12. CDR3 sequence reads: CSVEGVAGQALYGYTF. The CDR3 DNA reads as TGCAGCGTTGAAGGGGTTGCCGGACAGGCACTCTATGGCTACACCTTC. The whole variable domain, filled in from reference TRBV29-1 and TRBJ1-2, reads SAVISQKPSRDICQRGTSLTIQCQVDSQVTMMFWYRQQPGQSLTLIATANQGSEATYESGFVIDKFPISRPNLTFSTLTVSNMSPEDSSIYLCSVEGVAGQALYGYTFGSGTRLTVV.

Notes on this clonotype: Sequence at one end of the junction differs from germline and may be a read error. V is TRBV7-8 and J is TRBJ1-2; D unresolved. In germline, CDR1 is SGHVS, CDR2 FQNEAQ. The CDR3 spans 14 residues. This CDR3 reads CASSLVPGQYVYTF. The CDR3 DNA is TGTGCCAGCAGCTTAGTTCCTGGTCAATATGTCTACACCTTC.

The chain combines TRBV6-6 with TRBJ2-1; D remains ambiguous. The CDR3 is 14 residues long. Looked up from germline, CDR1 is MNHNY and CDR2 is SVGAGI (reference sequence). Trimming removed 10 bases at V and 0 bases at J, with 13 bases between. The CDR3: CATARQISYNEQFF. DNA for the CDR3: TGTGCCACCGCCAGGCAGATCTCCTACAATGAGCAGTTCTTC.

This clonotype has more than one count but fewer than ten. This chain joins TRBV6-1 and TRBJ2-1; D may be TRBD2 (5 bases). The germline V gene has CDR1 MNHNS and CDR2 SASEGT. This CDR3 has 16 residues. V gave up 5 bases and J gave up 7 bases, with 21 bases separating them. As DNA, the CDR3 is TGTGCCAGCAGTCTCACGTGGGGAGCGAGGCAGAATGAGCAGTTCTTC. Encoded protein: CASSLTWGARQNEQFF.

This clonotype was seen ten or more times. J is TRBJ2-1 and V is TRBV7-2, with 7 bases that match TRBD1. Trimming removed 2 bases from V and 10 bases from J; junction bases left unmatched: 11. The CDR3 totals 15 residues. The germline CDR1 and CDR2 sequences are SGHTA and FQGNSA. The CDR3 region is CASSLRDSPQWEQFF. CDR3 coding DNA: TGTGCCAGCAGCTTACGGGACAGTCCACAATGGGAGCAGTTCTTC.

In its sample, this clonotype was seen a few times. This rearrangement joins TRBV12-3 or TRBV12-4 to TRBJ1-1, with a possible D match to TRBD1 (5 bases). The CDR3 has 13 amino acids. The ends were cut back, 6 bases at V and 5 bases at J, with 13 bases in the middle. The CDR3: CASSEGTFTEAFF. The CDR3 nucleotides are TGTGCCAGCAGCGAAGGGACCTTTACTGAAGCTTTCTTT.

Written as DNA, the CDR3 is TGTGCCAGCAGCTCCGGGGACAGGGGCGGCTACACCTTC. It translates to CASSSGDRGGYTF. V gene TRBV7-2 combines with J gene TRBJ1-2; 10 nucleotides align to TRBD1. The CDR3 is made up of 13 amino acids. CDR1 is SGHTA and CDR2 is FQGNSA in the germline V gene. V lost 4 bases, J lost 8 bases, and 4 bases stayed unmatched. Full variable domain (missing parts from reference TRBV7-2 and TRBJ1-2): GAGVSQSPSNKVTEKGKDVELRCDPISGHTALYWYRQSLGQGLEFLIYFQGNSAPDKSGLPSDRFSAERTGGSVSTLTIQRTQQEDSAVYLCASSSGDRGGYTFGSGTRLTVV.